A single sample is the source of the 17 T cell receptor beta chains below, sequenced in a study of early T cells in non-severe SARS-CoV-2 infection. Via MiXCR, TCRdb re-called the 5' RACE reads, giving one row per CDR3 protein. The sample consists of about 83,000 distinct CDR3 sequences, over 9% of them appearing once. Source material: whole blood. The origin of the receptors is an adult who was a healthcare worker with PCR-confirmed SARS-CoV-2 infection or an uninfected control (not recorded which).

At least ten counts were recorded for this clonotype. J is TRBJ2-3 and V is TRBV7-9; D not resolved. The CDR3 spans 10 residues. CDR1 is SEHNR and CDR2 is FQNEAQ in the germline V gene (reference sequence). V was clipped by 1 base and J by 7 bases, with 0 bases between them. The CDR3 loop is CASSLDTQYF. CDR3 bases: TGTGCCAGCAGCTTAGATACGCAGTATTTT.

This clonotype was counted many times. V is TRBV3-1 and J is TRBJ2-2; D uncertain. Germline loops: CDR1 LGHDT, CDR2 YNNKEL (reference sequence). Trimming cost V 6 bases and J 4 bases, with 18 bases left between them. This CDR3 contains 16 residues. CDR3 amino acids: CASSLQTSRGTGELFF. CDR3 nucleotide sequence: TGTGCCAGCAGTCTCCAAACCAGCAGAGGCACCGGGGAGCTGTTTTTT.

This clonotype was seen only a few times. The rearrangement uses TRBV7-9 and TRBJ2-2, with unresolved D. This CDR3 contains 16 residues. Per germline, CDR1 SEHNR and CDR2 FQNEAQ (reference sequence). The V and J ends lost 3 bases and 0 bases respectively, with 11 bases between them. As DNA, the CDR3 is TGTGCCAGCAGCTTGACACGCGGAGCGAACACCGGGGAGCTGTTTTTT. It yields the protein CASSLTRGANTGELFF.

The chain is built from TRBV20-1 and TRBJ2-1; tentative D call: TRBD2 (5 bases). V was clipped by 4 bases and J by 10 bases, with 17 bases between them. This CDR3 spans 13 amino acids. Germline CDR1 is DFQATT and CDR2 is SNEGSKA (reference sequence). CDR3 DNA sequence: TGCAGTGCTACTGACTTAAACGGGATGGAGCAGTTCTTC. Translating gives CSATDLNGMEQFF.

The table lists this clonotype with a few counts. The chain links TRBV20-1 to TRBJ2-1, with unresolved D. Germline V gene lookup returns CDR1 DFQATT and CDR2 SNEGSKA (reference sequence). V shed 5 bases and J shed 0 bases, with 17 bases lying between them. The CDR3 is made up of 16 amino acids. CDR3 bases: TGCAGTGCTTACCCGGCCCGGCTGAGCTCCTACAATGAGCAGTTCTTC. Translation gives CSAYPARLSSYNEQFF.

This clonotype occurred a few times. CDR3 DNA sequence: TGTGCCAGCAGGCCCCCTACGGGAGGGCCGACAGATACGCAGTATTTT. This codes for CASRPPTGGPTDTQYF. The chain is built from TRBV12-3 or TRBV12-4 and TRBJ2-3; 8 bases match TRBD2. The J segment lost 3 bases and the V segment lost 6 bases, leaving 11 bases of the junction unmatched. CDR3 length: 16 residues.

The table lists this clonotype with a few counts. V gene TRBV7-9 combines with J gene TRBJ2-7; maybe TRBD1 (5 bases). The length of the CDR3 is 13 residues. Germline CDR1 reads SEHNR; CDR2 reads FQNEAQ (reference sequence). Trimming took 5 bases from V and 3 from J, leaving 11 bases between them. This CDR3 is CASSRGNLYEQYF. DNA for the CDR3: TGTGCCAGCAGCAGGGGAAACCTCTACGAGCAGTACTTC.

This clonotype was counted only a few times. The chain couples TRBV7-9 to TRBJ2-7; D uncertain. The CDR3 is 12 amino acids. V lost 1 base to trimming and J lost 12 bases, with 13 bases between them. The germline CDR1 and CDR2 sequences are SEHNR and FQNEAQ (reference sequence). DNA for the CDR3: TGTGCCAGCAGCTTAGATCGCCCGCCGGGGTACTTC. Translated, it gives CASSLDRPPGYF.

The V call is TRBV5-4, the J call TRBJ2-3; no definite D call. Germline V gene sequence: CDR1 SGHNT, CDR2 YYREEE (reference sequence). The CDR3 loop spans 14 amino acids. V lost 0 bases to trimming and J lost 1 base, with 6 bases between them. The CDR3 reads CASSLARRTDTQYF. The CDR3, as DNA: TGTGCCAGCAGCTTGGCTCGGCGCACAGATACGCAGTATTTT.

This clonotype was counted ten times or more. This chain connects TRBV5-1 to TRBJ2-5, with D perhaps TRBD1 or TRBD2 (6 bases each). The ends were cut back, 4 bases at V and 4 bases at J, with 14 bases in the middle. The germline V gene encodes CDR1 SGHRS and CDR2 YFSETQ. This CDR3 is built from 14 residues. CDR3 protein: CASSLEGGRETQYF. The CDR3 DNA is TGCGCCAGCAGCCTGGAGGGGGGACGAGAGACCCAGTACTTC.

In this sample, this clonotype turned up many times. The chain carries TRBV27 and TRBJ1-3; perhaps TRBD1 as D (5 bases). Germline lookup yields CDR1 MNHEY and CDR2 SMNVEV (reference sequence). This CDR3 spans 15 amino acids. V lost 1 base and J 0 bases, leaving 7 bases between the germline ends. CDR3 nucleotides: TGTGCCAGCAGTTTATTCGGGACCTCTGGAAACACCATATATTTT. This translates into CASSLFGTSGNTIYF.

This clonotype occurred a few times. The junction departs from the called germline gene at one end, perhaps through a read error. The chain combines TRBV3-1 with TRBJ2-7, with 7 bases matching TRBD2. Germline-derived CDR1 and CDR2 are LGHDT and YNNKEL (reference sequence). The CDR3 length is 13 residues. The DNA for the CDR3 is TGTGCCAGCAGTCAAGCGGGAAACTACGAGCAGTACTTC. It is translated as CASSQAGNYEQYF.

This clonotype was seen a handful of times. CDR3 nucleotides: TGTGCCAGCAGTTTATCCGCCTACGAGCAGTACTTC. Encoded protein: CASSLSAYEQYF. The chain joins TRBV28 to TRBJ2-7, with unresolved D. The germline V and J ends were trimmed by 1 base and 2 bases, with 3 bases remaining between them. In germline, CDR1 is MDHEN, CDR2 SYDVKM. The CDR3 sequence is 12 residues long. The full variable domain, in which reference TRBV28 and TRBJ2-7 provide the parts outside the CDR3, is DVKVTQSSRYLVKRTGEKVFLECVQDMDHENMFWYRQDPGLGLRLIYFSYDVKMKEKGDIPEGYSVSREKKERFSLILESASTNQTSMYLCASSLSAYEQYFGPGTRLTVT.

This sequence joins TRBV4-1 and TRBJ2-1; weak D call: TRBD1 (6 bases). Trimming stripped 7 bases from V and 5 bases from J, with 21 bases between. Germline CDR1 MGHRA, CDR2 YSYEKL. The length of the CDR3 is 16 residues. Written as DNA, the CDR3 is TGCGCCAGCAACACAGGGTGGGCTTCGCCTGACAATGAGCAGTTCTTC. It is translated as CASNTGWASPDNEQFF.

Ten or more counts support this clonotype. The chain uses TRBV12-3 or TRBV12-4 and TRBJ2-7; no definite D call. The CDR3 consists of 12 residues. V shed 2 bases and J shed 4 bases, with 6 bases lying between them. The CDR3 loop reads CASSLMGYEQYF. In nucleotides, the CDR3 is TGTGCCAGCAGTTTAATGGGGTACGAGCAGTACTTC.

V usage is TRBV6-5 and J usage is TRBJ2-5; D is unresolved. CDR3 length equals 14 residues. Germline assignment: CDR1 MNHEY and CDR2 SVGAGI. The V end was cut by 0 bases, the J end by 6 bases, with 11 bases between. The CDR3 reads CASSYSRSAQTQYF. DNA of the CDR3: TGTGCCAGCAGTTACTCGAGATCCGCCCAGACCCAGTACTTC.

V is TRBV11-2 and J is TRBJ1-1, with D maybe TRBD1 (6 bases). CDR1 SGHAT and CDR2 FQNNGV come from the germline V gene. The CDR3 extends over 12 amino acids. V was clipped by 4 bases and J by 7 bases, with 10 bases between them. CDR3 in amino acids: CASSWGTLEAFF. CDR3 coding DNA: TGTGCCAGCAGCTGGGGGACACTTGAAGCTTTCTTT.